One and the same sample provided the 4 T cell receptor beta chains below, sequenced in a study of cytomegalovirus exposure and HLA in healthy donors. Sequencing was performed with immunoSEQ multiplex PCR; in TCRdb, only in-frame clones are kept and a portion is missing. The sample lists around 240,000 clones; around 89% were seen once. Input material: PBMCs. These receptors came from a woman aged 18-29 years in good health and CMV-seronegative.

The genes are TRBV28 and TRBJ2-4, with 7 nucleotides matching TRBD2. The CDR3 contains 16 residues. The germline V gene has CDR1 MDHEN and CDR2 SYDVKM. The J segment lost 3 bases and the V segment lost 1 base, leaving 6 bases of the junction unmatched. CDR3 amino acids: CASSLSGGNHKNIQYF. CDR3 DNA: TGTGCCAGCAGTTTATCCGGGGGGAACCACAAAAACATTCAGTACTTC.

The rearrangement joins TRBV18 to TRBJ1-6; 7 bases line up with TRBD1. The J segment lost 5 bases and the V segment lost 3 bases, leaving 10 bases of the junction unmatched. The CDR3 runs 17 residues. CDR1 KGHSH and CDR2 LQKENI come from the germline V gene. CDR3: CASSPLRDSDNNSPLHF. The DNA of the CDR3 is TGTGCCAGCTCACCGCTACGGGACAGTGATAATAATTCACCCCTCCACTTT.

The V gene is TRBV30, the J gene TRBJ2-7; 7 nucleotides align to TRBD2. CDR3 length: 15 amino acids. Germline CDR1 GTSNPN, CDR2 SVGIG (reference sequence). Trimming at V came to 2 bases and at J to 5 bases, leaving 12 bases not matched to a gene. For the CDR3, the DNA is TGTGCCTGGAGTCCAGCGGGGACTCCCATCCACGAGCAGTACTTC. This codes for CAWSPAGTPIHEQYF.

This clone was seen only once. The germline gene is not matched at one end of the junction; a read error may be the cause. The same CDR3 also results from other DNA sequences found in this sample. V and J are TRBV27 and TRBJ1-6; 7 bases agree with TRBD1. Germline V gene lookup returns CDR1 MNHEY and CDR2 SMNVEV (reference sequence). This CDR3 is 14 amino acids long. CDR3 DNA: TGCGCCAGCAGTTTCCCAGGGGGAAATTCACCCCTCCACTTT. Translating it yields CASSFPGGNSPLHF.